A single sample is the source of the 32 T cell receptor beta chains below, sequenced in a study of cytomegalovirus exposure and HLA in healthy donors. This PCR relied on a set of 60 Vbeta primers and 13 Jbeta primers. Measured with immunoSEQ multiplex PCR; TCRdb has only the in-frame clones, and not every one. The sample totals around 80,000 clones; its top ten clones hold about 0.83%. Sequenced sample: PBMCs. All receptors derive from a boy under 18 in good health and CMV-seronegative.

The chain is built from TRBV19 and TRBJ1-5, with a tentative D call TRBD1 (5 bases). With 4 bases removed from V and 3 bases from J, the gap between germline ends came to 16 bases. Germline V lookup: CDR1 LNHDA, CDR2 SQIVND (reference sequence). The CDR3 contains 16 residues. The CDR3 protein is CASSNPGLEINQPQHF. The DNA for the CDR3 is TGTGCCAGTAGTAACCCGGGACTGGAAATCAATCAGCCCCAGCATTTT.

The V call is TRBV19, the J call TRBJ2-7, with TRBD1 matching 8 bases. Unmatched junction bases numbered 10, after V lost 4 bases and J lost 5 bases. The CDR3 totals 15 residues. Germline loops: CDR1 LNHDA, CDR2 SQIVND (reference sequence). In DNA form, the CDR3 reads TGTGCCAGTAGTACCATCACTGACAGGGGACACGAGCAGTACTTC. This gives the protein CASSTITDRGHEQYF.

Regarding this clone: Other DNA sequences within the sample encode an identical CDR3. This rearrangement joins TRBV9 to TRBJ1-1, with TRBD1 matching over 10 bases. CDR1 and CDR2 (germline): SGDLS, YYNGEE. V lost 0 bases, J lost 0 bases, and 8 bases stayed unmatched. The CDR3 runs to 18 residues. The CDR3 loop reads CASSVAVTGGFLNTEAFF. CDR3 nucleotide sequence: TGTGCCAGCAGCGTAGCTGTGACAGGGGGCTTCCTGAACACTGAAGCTTTCTTT.

This chain uses TRBV30 with TRBJ1-1; 8 bases are shared with TRBD1. This CDR3 spans 14 amino acids. V lost 2 bases to trimming and J lost 1 base; unmatched junction nucleotides: 3. Germline-derived CDR1 and CDR2 are GTSNPN and SVGIG (reference sequence). CDR3 nucleotide sequence: TGTGCCTGGAGTACCGGGACAGGGAACACTGAAGCTTTCTTT. Translated, it gives CAWSTGTGNTEAFF. Full variable domain (missing parts from reference TRBV30 and TRBJ1-1): SQTIHQWPATLVQPVGSPLSLECTVEGTSNPNLYWYRQAAGRGLQLLFYSVGIGQISSEVPQNLSASRPQDRQFILSSKKLLLSDSGFYLCAWSTGTGNTEAFFGQGTRLTVV.

The chain combines TRBV14 with TRBJ2-3; 7 nucleotides agree with TRBD1. The germline V gene encodes CDR1 SGHDN and CDR2 FVKESK. This CDR3 region has 13 residues. V shed 4 bases and J 5 bases; nucleotides not matched to a gene: 3. Here the CDR3 DNA reads TGTGCCAGCAGCCGGGCAGGGGGAGATACGCAGTATTTT. Translated: CASSRAGGDTQYF. Combining the CDR3 with reference TRBV14 and TRBJ2-3 gives the whole variable domain EAGVTQFPSHSVIEKGQTVTLRCDPISGHDNLYWYRRVMGKEIKFLLHFVKESKQDESGMPNNRFLAERTGGTYSTLKVQPAELEDSGVYFCASSRAGGDTQYFGPGTRLTVL.

The V gene is TRBV4-2, the J gene TRBJ2-2; 7 nucleotides line up with TRBD2. The CDR3 runs 16 residues. The V gene's germline CDR1 is LGHNA and CDR2 YNFKEQ. The V and J ends lost 3 bases and 7 bases, in that order; junction bases with no gene match: 11. The CDR3 region has the DNA TGTGCCAGCAGCCAGGCCCGGACTAGTAGCCACGGGGAGCTGTTTTTT. Translated: CASSQARTSSHGELFF.

CDR3 DNA sequence: TGCAGCGTTGAAGATCCGGGGAAGGGTGGTGAAAAACTGTTTTTT. This sequence encodes CSVEDPGKGGEKLFF. The V gene is TRBV29-1, the J gene TRBJ1-4; no clear D gene. V lost 0 bases and J 7 bases, leaving 15 bases between the germline ends. The CDR3 is 15 residues long. The germline gives CDR1 SQVTM, CDR2 ANQGSEA.

The rearrangement joins TRBV30 to TRBJ1-2; D perhaps matches TRBD1 (5 bases). Trimming removed 0 bases at V and 0 bases at J, with 23 bases between. Germline V gives CDR1 GTSNPN, CDR2 SVGIG (reference sequence). The CDR3 has 19 residues. CDR3 in DNA: TGTGCCTGGAGTGTGATTTTCGGAACAGGTTATTCTTCTAACTATGGCTACACCTTC. This translates into CAWSVIFGTGYSSNYGYTF.

J is TRBJ1-1 and V is TRBV7-9, with TRBD1 as a possible D gene (5 bases). CDR1 SEHNR and CDR2 FQNEAQ come from the germline V gene (reference sequence). Trimming removed 5 bases at V and 5 bases at J, with 15 bases between. This CDR3 spans 14 amino acids. The CDR3 DNA is TGTGCCAGCAGCCTGGAGGGGCGCGAAACTGAAGCTTTCTTT. Encoded protein: CASSLEGRETEAFF.

The rearrangement uses TRBV4-3 and TRBJ2-1, with 8 bases that match TRBD2. CDR1 and CDR2 (germline): LGHNA, YSLEER. V gave up 3 bases and J gave up 5 bases; unmatched junction bases: 6. There are 15 residues in the CDR3. The chain's CDR3 is CASSQELADDNEQFF. In DNA form, the CDR3 reads TGCGCCAGCAGCCAGGAACTAGCGGACGACAATGAGCAGTTCTTC.

The gene calls are TRBV29-1 and TRBJ2-3; D remains ambiguous. Per germline, CDR1 SQVTM and CDR2 ANQGSEA. Trimming pared 1 base from V and 6 bases from J, leaving 17 bases between. This CDR3 has 15 amino acids. Here the CDR3 DNA reads TGCAGCGTTGAAGGCGGCGCTAGTCCCTTTGATACGCAGTATTTT. Its translation is CSVEGGASPFDTQYF.

This chain joins TRBV4-2 and TRBJ1-2; D not certain. The CDR3 loop spans 16 amino acids. Looked up from germline, CDR1 is LGHNA and CDR2 is YNFKEQ. V lost 0 bases, J lost 4 bases, and 15 bases lay in between. The CDR3 loop reads CASSQDSNTQVYGYTF. In nucleotides, the CDR3 is TGTGCCAGCAGCCAAGATTCAAACACCCAGGTCTATGGCTACACCTTC.

CDR3: CASSRVATGGTEAFF. The CDR3 bases are TGTGCCAGTAGTCGCGTGGCGACAGGTGGGACTGAAGCTTTCTTT. The chain employs TRBV19 and TRBJ1-1; a weak D match, TRBD1 (6 bases). The CDR3 loop spans 15 amino acids. Between the trimmed V and J ends, which lost 5 bases and 5 bases, there was a span of 18 bases. Germline V gene data show CDR1 as LNHDA and CDR2 as SQIVND (reference sequence).

V gene TRBV18 combines with J gene TRBJ1-3; 8 nucleotides align to TRBD1. J gave up 5 bases and V 0 bases, and 3 bases lay outside the gene matches. This CDR3 has 15 amino acids. Germline CDR1 reads KGHSH; CDR2 reads LQKENI. The DNA of the CDR3 is TGTGCCAGCTCACCACCGGGACAGGCTAGAAACACCATATATTTT. It yields the protein CASSPPGQARNTIYF.

The genes are TRBV9 and TRBJ2-3, with 10 bases aligning to TRBD2. From germline, CDR1 is SGDLS and CDR2 YYNGEE. Unmatched junction bases numbered 3, after V lost 3 bases and J lost 2 bases. This CDR3 is built from 15 residues. CDR3 bases: TGTGCCAGCAGCGCTAGCGGGAGAGTCACAGATACGCAGTATTTT. It translates to CASSASGRVTDTQYF.

The rearrangement uses TRBV10-3 and TRBJ1-1, with 7 nucleotides matching TRBD1. The CDR3 totals 15 residues. Germline trimming cut 5 bases from V and 4 bases from J; bases unmatched to any gene: 10. The germline CDR1 and CDR2 sequences are ENHRY and SYGVKD. CDR3 in DNA: TGTGCCATCAGTCCTACAGGGGTTAGTGGCACTGAAGCTTTCTTT. Its translation: CAISPTGVSGTEAFF.

The J gene is TRBJ1-2, the V gene TRBV10-2, with 7 bases identical to TRBD1. CDR3 length: 15 amino acids. Germline CDR1 and CDR2: WSHSY and SAAADI. Losses at the gene ends were 4 bases for V and 2 bases for J; bases not matched to a gene: 7. CDR3 sequence reads: CASSAQRQGNYGYTF. CDR3 sequence (DNA): TGCGCCAGCAGTGCCCAACGACAGGGCAACTATGGCTACACCTTC.

This chain connects TRBV2 to TRBJ1-1; TRBD1 might be the D (6 bases). V gave up 6 bases and J gave up 1 base, with 12 bases separating them. The CDR3 is 14 residues long. Per germline, CDR1 SNHLY and CDR2 FYNNEI. The CDR3 DNA reads as TGTGCCAGCAGCATGACAGGCAGGAACACTGAAGCTTTCTTT. This sequence encodes CASSMTGRNTEAFF.

The rearrangement joins TRBV19 to TRBJ1-5, with TRBD1 matching over 7 bases. J lost 6 bases, V lost 10 bases, and 15 bases had no gene match. Germline V gene sequence: CDR1 LNHDA, CDR2 SQIVND (reference sequence). The CDR3 covers 15 residues. CDR3 nucleotides: TGTGCCACCACAATAAGTCAGGGGGTTAGTCAGCCCCAGCATTTT. This codes for CATTISQGVSQPQHF.

The CDR3 is CASTRQNYGYTF. CDR3 in DNA: TGTGCCAGCACGCGACAGAACTATGGCTACACCTTC. The chain employs TRBV2 and TRBJ1-2, with D perhaps TRBD1 (5 bases). Germline-derived CDR1 and CDR2 are SNHLY and FYNNEI. There are 12 residues in the CDR3. V was shortened by 7 bases and J by 2 bases, with 8 bases between the two germline ends.

The V call is TRBV18, the J call TRBJ2-1; the match to TRBD2 covers 10 bases. The CDR3 totals 16 residues. In germline, CDR1 is KGHSH, CDR2 LQKENI. The ends lost 6 bases at V and 4 bases at J; junction bases unmatched: 9. In DNA form, the CDR3 reads TGTGCCAGCTCCTTGGACCGGACTAGCGGTTACAATGAGCAGTTCTTC. Translated, it gives CASSLDRTSGYNEQFF.

This chain connects TRBV29-1 to TRBJ2-1; D is perhaps TRBD1 (6 bases). CDR1 and CDR2 (germline): SQVTM, ANQGSEA. CDR3 length: 13 residues. V was cut by 4 bases and J by 9 bases, with 16 bases left in between. The CDR3 protein is CSVVEDSLGEQFF. Written as DNA, the CDR3 is TGCAGCGTTGTAGAGGACAGTCTGGGTGAGCAGTTCTTC.

The CDR3 sequence is CASSQPGLAGNEQFF. CDR3 DNA sequence: TGCGCCAGCAGCCAGCCGGGACTAGCGGGAAATGAGCAGTTCTTC. The V call is TRBV4-1, the J call TRBJ2-1; TRBD2 aligns across 13 bases. The CDR3 contains 15 residues. CDR1 is MGHRA, CDR2 YSYEKL, per germline. V lost 3 bases to trimming and J lost 7 bases; unmatched junction nucleotides: 3.

The gene calls are TRBV5-1 and TRBJ1-1; TRBD1 matches at 9 bases. Germline V gene sequence: CDR1 SGHRS, CDR2 YFSETQ. With 7 bases clipped from V and 0 bases from J, the junction kept 4 bases outside the gene matches. This CDR3 comprises 14 residues. CDR3: CASARTGVNTEAFF. CDR3 nucleotides: TGCGCCAGCGCTCGGACAGGGGTGAACACTGAAGCTTTCTTT.

The chain has TRBV27 and TRBJ2-1, with 8 bases lining up with TRBD1. CDR1 and CDR2 from the germline V gene are MNHEY and SMNVEV (reference sequence). After removal of 7 bases from V and 6 bases from J, the junction contained 17 bases not matched to a gene. This CDR3 comprises 17 residues. DNA of the CDR3: TGTGCCAGCAAGGGTGGACAGGGACCCCAACGGAGCAATGAGCAGTTCTTC. Its protein is CASKGGQGPQRSNEQFF.

The J gene is TRBJ2-7, the V gene TRBV7-2; 7 positions match TRBD2. Germline CDR1 SGHTA, CDR2 FQGNSA. V gave up 3 bases and J gave up 2 bases; unmatched junction bases: 4. The CDR3 covers 14 residues. The CDR3 nucleotides read TGTGCCAGCAGCTTTTTGAGCGGGGCCTACGAGCAGTACTTC. Translated, it gives CASSFLSGAYEQYF.

A word on this clone: Additional DNA sequences in this sample encode the identical CDR3. The gene calls are TRBV6-1 and TRBJ1-2, with D hard to call. The V end was cut by 7 bases, the J end by 4 bases, with 10 bases between. Germline V gene lookup returns CDR1 MNHNS and CDR2 SASEGT. The CDR3 spans 12 residues. The CDR3 reads CASTTTFYGYTF. In nucleotides, the CDR3 is TGTGCCAGCACCACTACATTCTATGGCTACACCTTC.

The rearrangement joins TRBV4-1 to TRBJ1-1; a weak D match, TRBD1 (6 bases). V was trimmed by 2 bases and J by 2 bases, leaving 12 bases between them. In germline, CDR1 is MGHRA, CDR2 YSYEKL. This CDR3 comprises 15 residues. CDR3 coding DNA: TGCGCCAGCAGCCAAATTTCGGGACATAACACTGAAGCTTTCTTT. Translating gives CASSQISGHNTEAFF.

The chain is built from TRBV30 and TRBJ1-5; TRBD1 aligns across 10 bases. The CDR3 length is 14 residues. Germline V lookup: CDR1 GTSNPN, CDR2 SVGIG (reference sequence). J was trimmed by 5 bases and V by 2 bases; bases with no gene match: 3. Written as DNA, the CDR3 is TGTGCCTGGAGTTCGGGGACAGGGGATCAGCCCCAGCATTTT. As protein: CAWSSGTGDQPQHF.

The chain links TRBV2 to TRBJ2-1; 12 nucleotides match TRBD2. Germline CDR1 is SNHLY and CDR2 is FYNNEI. V lost 4 bases to trimming and J lost 16 bases; unmatched junction nucleotides: 8. There are 13 residues in the CDR3. The CDR3 protein is CASSGTSGKGVFF. As DNA, the CDR3 is TGTGCCAGCAGTGGGACTAGCGGGAAGGGGGTCTTCTTC.

The chain employs TRBV5-1 and TRBJ2-5; 10 nucleotides match TRBD1. V was pared by 2 bases and J by 5 bases, with 6 bases of the junction left unmatched. This CDR3 spans 15 amino acids. Germline V gene lookup returns CDR1 SGHRS and CDR2 YFSETQ. This chain's CDR3 is CASSLMTGGSETQYF. The DNA for the CDR3 is TGCGCCAGCAGCTTAATGACAGGGGGCAGTGAGACCCAGTACTTC.

As concerns this clone: At one end the junction does not follow the germline gene, possibly because of a read error. J is TRBJ1-1 and V is TRBV7-2, with D tentatively TRBD1 (6 bases). The V gene's germline CDR1 is SGHTA and CDR2 FQGNSA. The CDR3 runs 16 residues. The DNA for the CDR3 is TGTGCCAGCAGCCTCCAAGGGGGGGCGTCGGACACTGAAGTTTTCTTT. This codes for CASSLQGGASDTEVFF.